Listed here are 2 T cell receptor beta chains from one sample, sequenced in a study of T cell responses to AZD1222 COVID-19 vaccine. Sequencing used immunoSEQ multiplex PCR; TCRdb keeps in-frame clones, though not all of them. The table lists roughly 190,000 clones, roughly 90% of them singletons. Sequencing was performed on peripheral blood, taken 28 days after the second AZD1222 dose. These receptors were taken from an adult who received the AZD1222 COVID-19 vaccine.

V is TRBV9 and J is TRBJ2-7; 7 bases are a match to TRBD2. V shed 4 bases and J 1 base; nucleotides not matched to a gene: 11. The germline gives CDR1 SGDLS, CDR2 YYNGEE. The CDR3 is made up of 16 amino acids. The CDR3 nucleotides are TGTGCCAGCAGCCCCCGGGGAGGGTCTCAATCCTACGAGCAGTACTTC. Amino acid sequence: CASSPRGGSQSYEQYF. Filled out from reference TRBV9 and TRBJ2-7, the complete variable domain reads DSGVTQTPKHLITATGQRVTLRCSPRSGDLSVYWYQQSLDQGLQFLIQYYNGEERAKGNILERFSAQQFPDLHSELNLSSLELGDSALYFCASSPRGGSQSYEQYFGPGTRLTVT.

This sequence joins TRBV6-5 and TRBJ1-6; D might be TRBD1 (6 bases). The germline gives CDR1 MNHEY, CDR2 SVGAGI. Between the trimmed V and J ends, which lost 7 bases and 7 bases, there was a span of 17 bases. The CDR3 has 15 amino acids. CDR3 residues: CASTKVGTLNSPLHF. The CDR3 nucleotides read TGTGCCAGCACAAAGGTCGGGACACTCAATTCACCCCTCCACTTT.